This T cell receptor (beta chain) was captured in a study of T-cell memory formation after mild COVID-19. About the study: Across donors, TCR clusters were largely donor specific.

General study points: The main location of contracting CD4+ clones was CM and EM, and that of contracting CD8+ clones was EMRA.

CDR1 SNHLY and CDR2 FYNNEI come from the germline V gene. CDR3 length: 15 amino acids. The ends lost 6 bases at V and 5 bases at J; junction bases unmatched: 7. TCRdb passed the 5' RACE reads through MiXCR, listing each CDR3 protein once. The data contain under 600,000 distinct CDR3 sequences, about 20% of them singletons. Remarks on this clonotype: Its specificity is unknown.

The V and J genes are TRBV2 and TRBJ2-2; 9 bases align to TRBD1. The clonotype originates from an adult woman who had mild COVID-19 (a few samples of this study predate the infection). Cell type and time point are not known. Sequenced input: PBMCs or a T cell subset sorted from them (not recorded which). The CDR3 loop is CASSPTGGWTGELFF. The CDR3 DNA is TGTGCCAGCAGCCCAACAGGGGGCTGGACCGGGGAGCTGTTTTTT.